The clone carrying this T cell receptor beta chain was counted a single time. Other DNA sequences within the sample encode an identical CDR3. The data are from a study of control samples from healthy donors and cancer patients. V gave up 6 bases and J gave up 0 bases, with 8 bases separating them. Germline assignment: CDR1 MNHEY and CDR2 SVGEGT. The CDR3 runs 13 residues. Sequencing was performed with immunoSEQ multiplex PCR; in TCRdb, only in-frame clones are kept and a portion is missing. The sample lists 110,000 or so clones; about 89% were seen once. The source of this sequence is a man in his fifties or sixties in good health. The chain carries TRBV6-2 or TRBV6-3 and TRBJ2-5, with D perhaps matching TRBD2 (6 bases). Sequencing was performed on blood. The chain's CDR3 is CASSRGNQETQYF. CDR3 DNA: TGTGCCAGCAGCCGGGGGAACCAAGAGACCCAGTACTTC.